Listed below are T cell receptor beta chains from one sample, sequenced in a study of beta chain features in type 1 diabetes. Here immunoSEQ multiplex PCR was the method, and the copy in TCRdb shows in-frame clones only, minus some. The sample shows around 280,000 clones, over 12% of them seen only once. The sequenced material came from naive CD4+ T cells from blood. The source is a man in his late teens or twenties with type 1 diabetes. Both conserved end residues are part of each CDR3. The order of the fields is D gene, clone size, V gene, J gene, CDR3 protein. The D gene is left open where the match is weak. Size tells how often a clone was seen (once, few, many) or the class of an expanded clone, and some rows leave it out.

>TRBD1|few|TRBV30|TRBJ2-3
CALDRAADTQYF
>NA|few|TRBV30|TRBJ1-5
CAWSGTGLQPQHF
>TRBD1|NA|TRBV5-1|TRBJ1-2
CASSPGQSYGYTF
>TRBD2|few|TRBV28|TRBJ2-7
CASSSPLAGVYEQYF
>TRBD2|NA|TRBV5-4|TRBJ2-7
CASSFRLAVNEQYF
>TRBD1|NA|TRBV27|TRBJ1-4
CASSAGQGGKLFF
>NA|NA|TRBV20-1|TRBJ2-7
CSARMSEQYF
>NA|NA|TRBV30|TRBJ1-1
CAWVLGGSEAFF
>NA|few|TRBV7-9|TRBJ1-3
CASSLTGTGAGNTIYF
>NA|few|TRBV30|TRBJ1-2
CAWSAVTANYGYTF
>TRBD1|NA|TRBV4-3|TRBJ2-7
CASSPDLMKTGGLYEQYF
>NA|NA|TRBV7-9|TRBJ1-2
CASSPENYGYTF
>NA|few|TRBV5-6|TRBJ1-2
CASSLAGGDGYTF
>NA|few|TRBV7-6|TRBJ2-5
CASSTHTGTETQYF
>TRBD1|NA|TRBV7-9|TRBJ2-4
CASSSLFRGNAKNIQYF
>TRBD1|NA|TRBV2|TRBJ1-2
CASSGDSHGYTF
>NA|few|TRBV29-1|TRBJ1-1
CSVVTVEGVTEAFF
>TRBD1|NA|TRBV6-1|TRBJ1-5
CASSAGTGFSNQPQHF
>NA|NA|TRBV15|TRBJ1-2
CATSRSRVNYGYTF
>NA|NA|TRBV30|TRBJ1-2
CAWSVRGGYTF
>NA|NA|TRBV5-6|TRBJ1-1
CASSPPGLANTEAFF
>NA|few|TRBV9|TRBJ2-7
CASSVGGQIASYEQYF
>NA|few|TRBV28|TRBJ2-1
CASTPETLVSNNEQFF
>NA|few|TRBV7-9|TRBJ1-6
CASSLMQVNSPLHF
>TRBD2|NA|TRBV7-2|TRBJ2-1
CASRFEPGLSDNEQFF
>NA|few|TRBV7-2|TRBJ2-2
CASSLARASDTGELFF
>TRBD1|few|TRBV13|TRBJ2-7
CASSPTGGSYEQYF
>NA|few|TRBV28|TRBJ2-7
CASTPAFAGPYEQYF
>NA|NA|TRBV9|TRBJ2-3
CASSASRLSQDTQYF
>NA|NA|TRBV30|TRBJ2-5
CAWSSGVGGETQYF
>TRBD1|NA|TRBV6-5|TRBJ2-1
CASSWSPGQRNNEQFF
>TRBD1|NA|TRBV18|TRBJ2-7
CASSGQGSYEQYF
>NA|NA|TRBV30|TRBJ2-7
CAWSVRYLSVSYEQYF
>NA|few|TRBV7-2|TRBJ1-3
CASSPLGTSGNTIYF
>NA|few|TRBV18|TRBJ1-6
CASSPNRDSPLHF
>NA|few|TRBV30|TRBJ1-1
CAWSASRGRQAFF
>TRBD2|NA|TRBV7-2|TRBJ2-2
CASSLAAREGGELFF
>NA|few|TRBV10-1|TRBJ2-2
CAGGTATTGELFF
>NA|NA|TRBV7-2|TRBJ2-7
CASSKAANPDYYEQYF
>NA|NA|TRBV9|TRBJ2-2
CASSVAVLTGELFF
>TRBD2|NA|TRBV7-2|TRBJ2-3
CASSRTSGGASDTQYF
>NA|NA|TRBV30|TRBJ1-2
CAWSVRRVTYGYTF
>TRBD1|NA|TRBV6-6|TRBJ2-1
CASNPGQGFRWGQFF
>NA|NA|TRBV5-1|TRBJ2-3
CASSLGQRTDTQYF
>NA|NA|TRBV30|TRBJ1-1
CAWSQGMNTEAFF
>NA|few|TRBV5-1|TRBJ1-2
CASSLDPVLYGYTF
>NA|NA|TRBV5-1|TRBJ2-1
CASSWAGSAYNEQFF
>NA|few|TRBV7-2|TRBJ2-5
CASGTTGYFQYF
>NA|NA|TRBV9|TRBJ1-3
CASSVQDSGNTIYF
>TRBD1|few|TRBV29-1|TRBJ2-3
CSVQGLIADTQYF
>TRBD2|NA|TRBV7-9|TRBJ2-3
CASSSPAIGGGPADTQYF
>NA|few|TRBV11-2|TRBJ2-3
CASSLDLGGDTQYF